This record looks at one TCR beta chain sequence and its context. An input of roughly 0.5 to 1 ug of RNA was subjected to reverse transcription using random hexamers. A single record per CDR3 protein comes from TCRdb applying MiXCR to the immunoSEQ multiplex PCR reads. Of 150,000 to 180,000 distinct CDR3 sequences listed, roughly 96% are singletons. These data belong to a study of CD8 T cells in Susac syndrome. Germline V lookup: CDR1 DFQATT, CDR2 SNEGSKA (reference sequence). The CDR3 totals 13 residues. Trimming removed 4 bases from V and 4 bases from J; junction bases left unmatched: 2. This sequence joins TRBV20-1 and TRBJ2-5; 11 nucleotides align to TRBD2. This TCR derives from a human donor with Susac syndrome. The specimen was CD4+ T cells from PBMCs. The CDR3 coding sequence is TGCAGTGCTATAACTAGCGGGGGAGAGACCCAGTACTTC. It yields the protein CSAITSGGETQYF.